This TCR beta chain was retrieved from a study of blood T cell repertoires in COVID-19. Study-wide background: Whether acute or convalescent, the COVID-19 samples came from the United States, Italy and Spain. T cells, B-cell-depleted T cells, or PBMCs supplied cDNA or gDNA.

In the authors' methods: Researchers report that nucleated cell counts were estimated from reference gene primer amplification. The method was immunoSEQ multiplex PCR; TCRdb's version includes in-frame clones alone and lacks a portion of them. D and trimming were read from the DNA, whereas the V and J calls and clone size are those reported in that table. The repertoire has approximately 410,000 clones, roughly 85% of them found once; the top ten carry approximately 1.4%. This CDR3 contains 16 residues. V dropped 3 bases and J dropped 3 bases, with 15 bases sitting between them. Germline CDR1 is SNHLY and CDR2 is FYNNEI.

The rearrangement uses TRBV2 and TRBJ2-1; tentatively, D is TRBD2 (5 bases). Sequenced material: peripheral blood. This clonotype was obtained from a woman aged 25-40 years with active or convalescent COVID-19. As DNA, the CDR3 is TGTGCCAGCAGTGATTCCGTGGGAGCACACTACAATGAGCAGTTCTTC. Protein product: CASSDSVGAHYNEQFF. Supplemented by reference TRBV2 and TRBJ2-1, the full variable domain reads EPEVTQTPSHQVTQMGQEVILRCVPISNHLYFYWYRQILGQKVEFLVSFYNNEISEKSEIFDDQFSVERPDGSNFTLKIRSTKLEDSAMYFCASSDSVGAHYNEQFFGPGTRLTVL.